This T cell receptor (beta chain) is drawn from a study of blood T cell repertoires in COVID-19. The wider study: Material from acute and convalescent COVID-19 was sourced from the United States, Italy and Spain. From T cells, B-cell-depleted T cells, or PBMCs came the material, which was cDNA or gDNA.

Assignment of participants to cohorts was predicated upon participant-reported clinical history. V shed 4 bases and J 3 bases; nucleotides not matched to a gene: 4. This CDR3 comprises 15 residues. In germline, CDR1 is LNHNV, CDR2 YYDKDF (reference sequence). Clones were sequenced by immunoSEQ multiplex PCR, and TCRdb holds only the in-frame ones, with some missing. The sample records about 270,000 clones, 85% to 90% being singletons. Input material: PBMCs or T cells enriched from blood (not recorded which). This sequence joins TRBV15 and TRBJ2-3; 10 bases line up with TRBD1. This receptor was taken from a woman younger than 30 who had recovered from COVID-19. CDR3 DNA sequence: TGTGCCACCAGCACGCGGACAGGGGGTACAGATACGCAGTATTTT. Its protein product is CATSTRTGGTDTQYF.